This TCR beta chain was documented in a study of blood T cell repertoires in COVID-19. For the study at large: PBMCs, B-cell-depleted T cells, or T cells provided the cDNA or gDNA that made up the material.

In the source study's methods: Estimation of nucleated cell counts relied on the amplification of reference gene primers. The protocol was immunoSEQ multiplex PCR, while the TCRdb copy is restricted to in-frame clones and leaves out a portion. V and J calls plus clone size are reproduced from that table; the DNA served to infer D and trimming. The repertoire holds around 270,000 clones, with around nine tenths as singletons. The table lists this clone with a count of one. The age range of participants was about 18 to 95 years, with residence in about 25 US areas. Cohorts were determined from participant-reported clinical history. The clonotype comes from a woman in her thirties or forties who had been exposed to COVID-19. Sequencing was performed on PBMCs or T cells enriched from blood (not recorded which).

The CDR3 region is CASSLRQDSPFEAFF. In DNA form, the CDR3 reads TGTGCCAGCAGCCTTCGCCAGGACAGCCCTTTTGAAGCTTTCTTT. The V call is TRBV5-5, the J call TRBJ1-1; D is perhaps TRBD1 (6 bases). Germline CDR1 is SGHKS and CDR2 is YYEKEE (reference sequence). Trimming removed 4 bases at V and 7 bases at J, with 20 bases between. This CDR3 region has 15 residues. Using reference TRBV5-5 and TRBJ1-1 for the parts outside the CDR3, the full variable domain is DAGVTQSPTHLIKTRGQQVTLRCSPISGHKSVSWYQQVLGQGPQFIFQYYEKEERGRGNFPDRFSARQFPNYSSELNVNALLLGDSALYLCASSLRQDSPFEAFFGQGTRLTVV.